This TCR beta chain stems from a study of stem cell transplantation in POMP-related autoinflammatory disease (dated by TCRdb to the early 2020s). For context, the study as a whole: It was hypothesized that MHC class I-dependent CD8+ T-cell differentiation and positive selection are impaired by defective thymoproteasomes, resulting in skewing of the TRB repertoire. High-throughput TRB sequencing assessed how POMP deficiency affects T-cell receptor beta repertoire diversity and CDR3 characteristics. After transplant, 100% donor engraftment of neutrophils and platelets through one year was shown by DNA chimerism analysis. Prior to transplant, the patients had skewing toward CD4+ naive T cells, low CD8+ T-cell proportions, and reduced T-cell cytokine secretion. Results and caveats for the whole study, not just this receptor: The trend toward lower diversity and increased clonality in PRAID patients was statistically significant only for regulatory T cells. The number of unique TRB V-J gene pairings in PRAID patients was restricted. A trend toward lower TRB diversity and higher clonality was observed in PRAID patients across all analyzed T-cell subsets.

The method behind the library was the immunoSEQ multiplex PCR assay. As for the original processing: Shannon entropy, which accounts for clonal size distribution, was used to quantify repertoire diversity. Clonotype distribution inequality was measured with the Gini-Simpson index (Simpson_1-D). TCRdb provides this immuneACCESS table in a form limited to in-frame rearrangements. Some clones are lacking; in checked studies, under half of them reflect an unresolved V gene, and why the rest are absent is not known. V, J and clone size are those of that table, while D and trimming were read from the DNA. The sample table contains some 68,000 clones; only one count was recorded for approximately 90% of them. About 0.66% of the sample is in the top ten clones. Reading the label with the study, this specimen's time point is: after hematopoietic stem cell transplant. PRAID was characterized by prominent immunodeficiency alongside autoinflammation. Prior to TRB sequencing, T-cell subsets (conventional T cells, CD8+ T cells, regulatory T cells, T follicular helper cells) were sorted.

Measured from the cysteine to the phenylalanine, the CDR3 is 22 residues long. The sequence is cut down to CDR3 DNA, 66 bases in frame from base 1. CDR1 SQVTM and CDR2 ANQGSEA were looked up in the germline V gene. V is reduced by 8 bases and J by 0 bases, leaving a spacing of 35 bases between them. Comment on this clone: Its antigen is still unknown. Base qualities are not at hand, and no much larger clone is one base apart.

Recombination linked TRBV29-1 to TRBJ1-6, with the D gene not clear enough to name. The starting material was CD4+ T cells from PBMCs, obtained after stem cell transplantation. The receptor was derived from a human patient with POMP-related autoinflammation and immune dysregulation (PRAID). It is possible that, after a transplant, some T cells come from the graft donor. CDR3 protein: CSLGFYSRRAGGTSSYNSPLHF. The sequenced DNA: TGCAGCCTGGGATTTTATAGCCGCCGGGCGGGCGGTACGAGCTCCTATAATTCACCCCTCCACTTT.